The 17 T cell receptor beta chains presented below share a single source sample, sequenced in a study of metastatic and nonmetastatic thyroid tumors. No patient received treatment before thyroid surgery. TCRdb re-analyzed the PCR reads through MiXCR. The data hold around 30,000 clones, with more than 15% observed a single time. The sequenced sample consisted of blood. These receptors all stem from a female donor with papillary thyroid cancer or a benign thyroid nodule (not recorded which). Some clones in this sample may be carry-over from other donors' samples.

This clone was seen a few times. It may be a read error: a sequence one base away is much more abundant. The gene calls are TRBV2 and TRBJ2-5; D is unclear. The CDR3 loop spans 14 amino acids. CDR1 SNHLY and CDR2 FYNNEI come from the germline V gene. The CDR3 region has the DNA TGTGCCAGCAGTGAAGGACGGTCCCAAGAGACCCATTACTTC. Translated: CASSEGRSQETHYF. The entire variable domain, with the rest obtained from reference TRBV2 and TRBJ2-5, is as follows: EPEVTQTPSHQVTQMGQEVILRCVPISNHLYFYWYRQILGQKVEFLVSFYNNEISEKSEIFDDQFSVERPDGSNFTLKIRSTKLEDSAMYFCASSEGRSQETHYFGPGTRLLVL.

This clone came up many times. The chain couples TRBV5-1 to TRBJ2-5, with TRBD2 matching over 7 bases. Germline loops: CDR1 SGHRS, CDR2 YFSETQ. The CDR3 contains 16 residues. V was clipped by 7 bases and J by 4 bases; unmatched bases: 16. The CDR3: CASRPRRGTVLETQYF. The DNA of the CDR3 is TGCGCCAGCCGCCCACGGCGGGGGACCGTACTAGAGACCCAGTACTTC.

This clone is deemed medium-sized. The chain employs TRBV11-2 and TRBJ2-7; TRBD1 matches at 7 bases. J lost 2 bases, V lost 4 bases, and 8 bases had no gene match. Germline values: CDR1 SGHAT, CDR2 FQNNGV. This CDR3 is built from 15 residues. CDR3 in amino acids: CASSSSETGPYEQYF. The CDR3 DNA reads as TGTGCCAGCAGCTCCTCCGAGACAGGGCCCTACGAGCAGTACTTC.

This clone is medium-sized within its sample. The chain combines TRBV20-1 with TRBJ2-6; D is ambiguous. Germline assignment: CDR1 DFQATT and CDR2 SNEGSKA (reference sequence). This CDR3 is built from 13 residues. For the CDR3, the DNA is TGCAGCTCCCAGGCTGGGGGGGCCAACGTCCTGACTTTC. Amino acid sequence: CSSQAGGANVLTF.

This clone is medium-sized in the sample. The genes are TRBV6-1 and TRBJ2-7; 11 nucleotides match TRBD1. This CDR3 region has 16 residues. Germline CDR1 reads MNHNS; CDR2 reads SASEGT. V dropped 2 bases and J dropped 5; count of bases not matched to a gene: 8. CDR3 protein: CASSEQTGTGGDEQYF. The CDR3 coding sequence is TGTGCCAGCAGTGAACAAACCGGGACAGGGGGTGACGAGCAGTACTTC.

This sequence joins TRBV7-6 and TRBJ2-7; no reliable D call. The germline CDR1 and CDR2 sequences are SGHVS and FNYEAQ. V dropped 4 bases and J dropped 1 base, with 8 bases sitting between them. CDR3 length equals 13 residues. CDR3 nucleotides: TGTGCCAGCAGCTCCGGTTCATCCTACGAGCAGTACTTC. Protein sequence: CASSSGSSYEQYF.

This clone was seen repeatedly, ten times or more. The CDR3 nucleotides are TGTGCCAGCAGCTCGACAGGGGGGGTCGAAAAACTGTTTTTT. As protein: CASSSTGGVEKLFF. This chain joins TRBV7-2 and TRBJ1-4; TRBD1 agrees at 9 bases. CDR3 length equals 14 residues. The V gene end was trimmed by 4 bases and the J gene end by 8 bases; junction bases not matched to a gene: 5. Germline CDR1 is SGHTA and CDR2 is FQGNSA.

This clone was picked up a small number of times. The junction does not match germline at one end; this may be a read error. J is TRBJ2-1 and V is TRBV6-1, with a possible D match to TRBD2 (5 bases). CDR3 length: 12 residues. Looked up from germline, CDR1 is MNHNS and CDR2 is SASEGT. CDR3 DNA sequence: TGTCCCAGCAGTGCCCTAGCTCTGGGTCTCCTCTTC. Its translation is CPSSALALGLLF.

This clone was counted many times. The chain links TRBV4-1 to TRBJ1-3, with D unclear. The germline gives CDR1 MGHRA, CDR2 YSYEKL. This CDR3 is 16 amino acids long. V shed 3 bases and J shed 0 bases, with 12 bases lying between them. The CDR3 bases are TGCGCCAGCAGCCAGAACGGGGTTAGCTCTGGAAACACCATATATTTT. Its protein product is CASSQNGVSSGNTIYF.

This clone was seen at least ten times. The rearrangement joins TRBV5-6 to TRBJ1-2; 8 bases map to TRBD1. J gave up 3 bases and V 4 bases, and 5 bases lay outside the gene matches. The CDR3 spans 14 residues. Germline CDR1 reads SGHDT; CDR2 reads YYEEEE. This chain's CDR3 is CASSGGTGYYGYTF. CDR3 bases: TGTGCCAGCAGCGGTGGGACAGGATACTATGGCTACACCTTC.

The sample holds many counts of this clone. Other nucleotide sequences from this sample produce the same CDR3. This sequence joins TRBV6-1 and TRBJ1-5; TRBD1 is a possible D gene (6 bases). CDR1 is MNHNS, CDR2 SASEGT, per germline. V was shortened by 6 bases and J by 1 base, with 13 bases between the two germline ends. The CDR3 is 15 residues long. The CDR3: CASRFSGASNQPQHF. CDR3 bases: TGTGCCAGCAGATTCTCGGGGGCGAGCAATCAGCCCCAGCATTTT.

Within the sample, this clone is medium-sized (0.01 to 0.1%). The chain has TRBV12-3 or TRBV12-4 and TRBJ1-5, with a tentative D call TRBD1 (6 bases). The CDR3 has 15 residues. The V end lost 7 bases, the J end lost 9 bases, and 22 bases lay between the germline ends. The CDR3: CASTPGAGVGWPQHF. CDR3 in DNA: TGTGCCAGCACCCCGGGAGCAGGGGTTGGGTGGCCCCAGCATTTT.

In its sample, this clone was seen many times. The gene calls are TRBV5-1 and TRBJ2-1, with 9 positions matching TRBD2. From germline, CDR1 is SGHRS and CDR2 YFSETQ. V gave up 2 bases and J gave up 0 bases; unmatched junction bases: 9. The CDR3 length is 18 residues. The CDR3 DNA is TGCGCCAGCAGCTTCTTCATAATAGCGGGGGCCTCCTACAATGAGCAGTTCTTC. Translated: CASSFFIIAGASYNEQFF.

This clone occurred many times. The chain employs TRBV19 and TRBJ1-1; D gene uncertain. V gave up 0 bases and J gave up 4 bases, with 9 bases separating them. The CDR3 has 14 residues. Per the germline V gene, CDR1 is LNHDA and CDR2 is SQIVND (reference sequence). The CDR3 nucleotides are TGTGCCAGTAGTATAGACGCGTCCACCACTGAAGCTTTCTTT. Its translation is CASSIDASTTEAFF.

This clone has a single count. The chain links TRBV19 to TRBJ2-3; D may be TRBD1 (6 bases). Germline assignment: CDR1 LNHDA and CDR2 SQIVND (reference sequence). The CDR3 extends over 13 amino acids. V was clipped by 7 bases and J by 6 bases, with 14 bases between them. CDR3 loop: CASKGELGDTQYF. The CDR3, as DNA: TGTGCCAGTAAGGGGGAATTAGGGGATACGCAGTATTTT.

There are many counts of this clone. The V call is TRBV28, the J call TRBJ1-5, with 12 bases that match TRBD1. The CDR3 covers 18 residues. CDR1 is MDHEN and CDR2 is SYDVKM in the germline V gene. The V and J ends lost 1 base and 6 bases, in that order; junction bases with no gene match: 10. The CDR3 loop reads CASSLSPGQGARGQPQHF. Written as DNA, the CDR3 is TGTGCCAGCAGTTTATCCCCGGGACAGGGGGCTCGAGGTCAGCCCCAGCATTTT.

This clone was detected many times. The chain is built from TRBV6-1 and TRBJ1-1; D uncertain. V lost 7 bases to trimming and J lost 1 base, with 13 bases between them. This CDR3 has 14 amino acids. The germline V gene has CDR1 MNHNS and CDR2 SASEGT. In nucleotides, the CDR3 is TGTGCCAGCACTCCCACCGGAGGGAACACTGAAGCTTTCTTT. It yields the protein CASTPTGGNTEAFF.